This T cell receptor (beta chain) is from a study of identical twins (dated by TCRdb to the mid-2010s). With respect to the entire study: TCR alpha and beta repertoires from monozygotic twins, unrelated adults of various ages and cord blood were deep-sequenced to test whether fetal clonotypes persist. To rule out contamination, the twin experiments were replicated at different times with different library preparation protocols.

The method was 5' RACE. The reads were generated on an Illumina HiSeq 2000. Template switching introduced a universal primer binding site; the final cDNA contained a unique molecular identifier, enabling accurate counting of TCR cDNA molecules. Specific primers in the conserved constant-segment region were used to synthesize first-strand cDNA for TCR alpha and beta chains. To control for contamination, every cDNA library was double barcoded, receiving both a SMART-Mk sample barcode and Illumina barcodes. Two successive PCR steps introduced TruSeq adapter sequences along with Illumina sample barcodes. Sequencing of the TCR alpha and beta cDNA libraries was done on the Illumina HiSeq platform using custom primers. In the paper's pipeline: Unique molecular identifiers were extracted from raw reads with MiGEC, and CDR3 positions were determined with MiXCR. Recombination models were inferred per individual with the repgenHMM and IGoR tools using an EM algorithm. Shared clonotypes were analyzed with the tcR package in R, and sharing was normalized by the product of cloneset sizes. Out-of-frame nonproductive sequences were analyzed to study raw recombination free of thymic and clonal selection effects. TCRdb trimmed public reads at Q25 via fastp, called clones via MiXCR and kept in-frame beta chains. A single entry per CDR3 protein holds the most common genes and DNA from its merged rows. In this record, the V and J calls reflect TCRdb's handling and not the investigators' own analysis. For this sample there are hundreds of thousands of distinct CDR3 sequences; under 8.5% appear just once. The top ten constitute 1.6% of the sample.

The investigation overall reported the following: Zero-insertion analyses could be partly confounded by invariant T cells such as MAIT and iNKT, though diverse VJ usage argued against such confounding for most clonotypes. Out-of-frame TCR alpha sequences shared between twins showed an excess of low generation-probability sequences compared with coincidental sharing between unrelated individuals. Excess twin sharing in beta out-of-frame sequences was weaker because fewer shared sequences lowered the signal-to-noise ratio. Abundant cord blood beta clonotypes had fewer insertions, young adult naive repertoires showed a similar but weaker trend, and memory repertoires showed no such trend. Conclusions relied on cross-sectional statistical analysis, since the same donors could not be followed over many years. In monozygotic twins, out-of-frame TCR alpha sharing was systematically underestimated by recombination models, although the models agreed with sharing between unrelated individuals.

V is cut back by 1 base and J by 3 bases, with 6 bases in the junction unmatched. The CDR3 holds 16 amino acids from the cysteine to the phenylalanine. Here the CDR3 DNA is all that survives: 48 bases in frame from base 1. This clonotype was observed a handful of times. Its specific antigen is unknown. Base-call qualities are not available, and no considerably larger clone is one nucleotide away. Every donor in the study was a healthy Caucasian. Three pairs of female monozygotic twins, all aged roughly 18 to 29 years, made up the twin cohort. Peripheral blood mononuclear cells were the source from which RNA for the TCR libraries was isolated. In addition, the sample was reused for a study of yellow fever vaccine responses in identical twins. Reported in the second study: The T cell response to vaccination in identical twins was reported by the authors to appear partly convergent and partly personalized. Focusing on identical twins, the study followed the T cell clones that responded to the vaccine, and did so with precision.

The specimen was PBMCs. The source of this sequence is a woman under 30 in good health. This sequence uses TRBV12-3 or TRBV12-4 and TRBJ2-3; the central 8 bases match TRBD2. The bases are TGTGCCAGCAGTTTAGGAGCGGGGGCCTTGACAGATACGCAGTATTTT. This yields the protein CASSLGAGALTDTQYF.